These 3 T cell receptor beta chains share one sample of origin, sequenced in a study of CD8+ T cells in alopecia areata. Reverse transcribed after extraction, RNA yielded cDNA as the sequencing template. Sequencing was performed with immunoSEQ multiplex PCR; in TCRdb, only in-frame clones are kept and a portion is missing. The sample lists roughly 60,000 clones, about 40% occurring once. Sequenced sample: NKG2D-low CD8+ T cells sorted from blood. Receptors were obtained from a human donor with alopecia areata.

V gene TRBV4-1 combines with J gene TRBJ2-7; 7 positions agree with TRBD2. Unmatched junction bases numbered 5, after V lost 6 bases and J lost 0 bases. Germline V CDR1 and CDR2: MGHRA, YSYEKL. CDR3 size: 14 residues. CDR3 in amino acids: CASSPGTISYEQYF. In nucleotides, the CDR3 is TGCGCCAGCAGTCCCGGGACTATCTCCTACGAGCAGTACTTC.

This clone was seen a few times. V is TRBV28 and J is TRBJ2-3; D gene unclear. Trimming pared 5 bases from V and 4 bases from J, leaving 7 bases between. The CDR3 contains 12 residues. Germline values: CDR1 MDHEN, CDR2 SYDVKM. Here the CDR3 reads CASSDRSDTQYF. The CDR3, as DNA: TGTGCCAGCAGTGACCGGTCAGATACGCAGTATTTT.

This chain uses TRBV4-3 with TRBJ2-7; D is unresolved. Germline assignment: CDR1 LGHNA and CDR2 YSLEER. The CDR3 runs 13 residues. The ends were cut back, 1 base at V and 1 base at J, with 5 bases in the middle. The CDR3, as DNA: TGCGCCAGCAGCCAAGGGACGTCCTACGAGCAGTACTTC. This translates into CASSQGTSYEQYF.